This T cell receptor beta chain appears in the sequencing data of a study of human T cells and chemical hapten exposure. This clonotype showed up many times. TCRdb itself ran the RACE reads through MiXCR, one entry per CDR3 protein. The top ten clones hold about 3.5% of a sample with approximately 100,000 distinct CDR3 sequences, 8% to 10% of them seen once. The time point is: pre-sensitization, week 0. Treatment noted: therapeutic diphenylcyclopropenone sensitization with weekly scalp DPC. V was cut by 7 bases and J by 7 bases, with 23 bases left in between. CDR3 length: 16 amino acids. Per germline, CDR1 MGHRA and CDR2 YSYEKL.

The TCR was taken from a woman aged 35 to 49 with alopecia areata. Some clones in this sample may be carry-over from other donors' samples. The rearrangement joins TRBV4-1 to TRBJ1-5; D is unresolved. The specimen was whole blood, collected in connection with sensitization to the hapten diphenylcyclopropenone (DPC). The CDR3 DNA is TGCGCCAGCACCCCCGCTATAAGCCCTATGGGCCAGCCCCAGCATTTT. Its protein product is CASTPAISPMGQPQHF.